Given below is one TCR beta chain in context. The data were obtained in a study of T cells after yellow fever vaccination. TCRdb independently ran MiXCR on the 5' RACE reads; one entry per CDR3 protein. The sample records around 500,000 distinct CDR3 sequences, 21% being singletons. CDR3 length: 14 amino acids. The germline V gene encodes CDR1 MDHEN and CDR2 SYDVKM. V lost 6 bases, J lost 4 bases, and 7 bases stayed unmatched. The material was PBMCs, obtained about 21 days after the first yellow fever vaccination. The receptor's source is a man aged 18 to 29 who received the YFV17D yellow fever vaccine. The rearrangement links TRBV28 to TRBJ2-3, with 7 bases identical to TRBD2. This CDR3 reads CASSLGGFADTQYF. Here the CDR3 DNA reads TGTGCCAGCAGCCTCGGGGGGTTTGCAGATACGCAGTATTTT.